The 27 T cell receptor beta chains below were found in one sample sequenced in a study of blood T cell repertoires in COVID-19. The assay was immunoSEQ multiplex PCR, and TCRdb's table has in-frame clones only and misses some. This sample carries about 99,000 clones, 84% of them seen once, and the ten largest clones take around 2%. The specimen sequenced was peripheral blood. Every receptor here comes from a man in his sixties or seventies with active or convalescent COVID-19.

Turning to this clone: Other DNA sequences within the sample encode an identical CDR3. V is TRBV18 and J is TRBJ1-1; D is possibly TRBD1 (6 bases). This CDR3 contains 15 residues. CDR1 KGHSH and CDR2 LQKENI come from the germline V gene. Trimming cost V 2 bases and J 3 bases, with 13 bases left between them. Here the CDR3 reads CASSPRGGADTEAFF. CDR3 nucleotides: TGTGCCAGCTCACCAAGGGGGGGCGCGGACACTGAAGCTTTCTTT.

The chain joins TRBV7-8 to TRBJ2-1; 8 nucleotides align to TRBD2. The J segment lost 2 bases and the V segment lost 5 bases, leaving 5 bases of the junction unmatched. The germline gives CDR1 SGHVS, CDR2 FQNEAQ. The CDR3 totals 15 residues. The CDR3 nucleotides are TGTGCCAGCAGCCGGGGGGGGAGCACCTACAATGAGCAGTTCTTC. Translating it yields CASSRGGSTYNEQFF.

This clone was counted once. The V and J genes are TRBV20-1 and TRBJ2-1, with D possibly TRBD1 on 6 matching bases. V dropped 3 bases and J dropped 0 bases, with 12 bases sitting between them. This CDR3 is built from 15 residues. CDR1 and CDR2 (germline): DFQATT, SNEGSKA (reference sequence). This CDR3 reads CSASVGQLSYNEQFF. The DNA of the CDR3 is TGCAGTGCTAGTGTAGGACAGCTCTCCTACAATGAGCAGTTCTTC.

CDR3 sequence reads: CASSSGQGARKSGELFF. DNA of the CDR3: TGTGCCAGCAGCTCCGGACAGGGGGCGAGGAAATCCGGGGAGCTGTTTTTT. The V and J genes are TRBV4-2 and TRBJ2-2; 11 bases are a match to TRBD1. Unmatched junction bases numbered 11, after V lost 5 bases and J lost 6 bases. The CDR3 is 17 amino acids. The germline V gene has CDR1 LGHNA and CDR2 YNFKEQ.

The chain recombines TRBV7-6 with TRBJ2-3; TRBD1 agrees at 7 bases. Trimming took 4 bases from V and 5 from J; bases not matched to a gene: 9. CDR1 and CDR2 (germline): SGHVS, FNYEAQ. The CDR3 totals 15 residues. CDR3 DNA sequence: TGTGCCAGCAGCTCGCGGACAGGAGGTGGAGATACGCAGTATTTT. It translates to CASSSRTGGGDTQYF.

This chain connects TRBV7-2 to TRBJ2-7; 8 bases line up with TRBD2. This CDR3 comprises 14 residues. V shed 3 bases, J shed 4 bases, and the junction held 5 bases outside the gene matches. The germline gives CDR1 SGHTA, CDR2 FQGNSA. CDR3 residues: CASSFAGGAYEQYF. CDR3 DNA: TGTGCCAGCAGCTTCGCCGGGGGGGCATACGAGCAGTACTTC.

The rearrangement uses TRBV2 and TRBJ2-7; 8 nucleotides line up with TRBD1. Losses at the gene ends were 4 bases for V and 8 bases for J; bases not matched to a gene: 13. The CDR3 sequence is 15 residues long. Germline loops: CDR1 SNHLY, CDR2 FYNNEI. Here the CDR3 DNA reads TGTGCCAGCAGTGTCCCCCAGGGGGCGCAGGTAAAGCAGTACTTC. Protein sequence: CASSVPQGAQVKQYF. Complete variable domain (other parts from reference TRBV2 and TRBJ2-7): EPEVTQTPSHQVTQMGQEVILRCVPISNHLYFYWYRQILGQKVEFLVSFYNNEISEKSEIFDDQFSVERPDGSNFTLKIRSTKLEDSAMYFCASSVPQGAQVKQYFGPGTRLTVT.

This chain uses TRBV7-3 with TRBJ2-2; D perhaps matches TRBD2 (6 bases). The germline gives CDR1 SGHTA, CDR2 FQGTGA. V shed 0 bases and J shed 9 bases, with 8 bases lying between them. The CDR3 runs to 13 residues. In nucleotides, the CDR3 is TGTGCCAGCAGCTTAACAGCGGGTTGGGAGCTGTTTTTT. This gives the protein CASSLTAGWELFF.

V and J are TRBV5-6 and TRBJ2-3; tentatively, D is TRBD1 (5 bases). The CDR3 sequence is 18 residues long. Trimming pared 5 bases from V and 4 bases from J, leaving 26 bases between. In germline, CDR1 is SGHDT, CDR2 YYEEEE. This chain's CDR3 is CASSDSLRRQSVSDTQYF. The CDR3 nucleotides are TGTGCCAGCAGTGATTCACTGCGAAGACAGTCGGTTTCAGATACGCAGTATTTT.

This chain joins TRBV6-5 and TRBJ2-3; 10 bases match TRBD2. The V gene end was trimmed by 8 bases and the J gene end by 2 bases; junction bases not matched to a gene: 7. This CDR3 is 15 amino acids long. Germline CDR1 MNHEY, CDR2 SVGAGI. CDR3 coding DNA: TGTGCCAGCGGGTCTAGCGGGGGCATCACAGATACGCAGTATTTT. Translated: CASGSSGGITDTQYF.

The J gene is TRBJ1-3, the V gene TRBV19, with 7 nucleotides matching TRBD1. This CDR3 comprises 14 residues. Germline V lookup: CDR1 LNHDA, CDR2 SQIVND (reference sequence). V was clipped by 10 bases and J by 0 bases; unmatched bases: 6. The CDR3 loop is CATGQVYSGNTIYF. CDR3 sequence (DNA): TGTGCCACAGGACAGGTATACTCTGGAAACACCATATATTTT.

CDR3 bases: TGTGCCAGCAGTGAAGCGGACAGTCTACGAGACTCTGGGGCCAACGTCCTGACTTTC. Amino acids: CASSEADSLRDSGANVLTF. The J gene is TRBJ2-6, the V gene TRBV2; TRBD1 might be the D (6 bases). Germline V gives CDR1 SNHLY, CDR2 FYNNEI. V lost 0 bases and J 0 bases, leaving 15 bases between the germline ends. The CDR3 runs to 19 residues.

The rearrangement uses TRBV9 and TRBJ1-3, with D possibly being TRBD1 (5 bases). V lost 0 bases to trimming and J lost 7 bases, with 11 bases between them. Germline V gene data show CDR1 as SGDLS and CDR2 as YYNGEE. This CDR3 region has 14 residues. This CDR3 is CASSVGGVPNTIYF. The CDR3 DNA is TGTGCCAGCAGCGTAGGGGGCGTCCCGAACACCATATATTTT.

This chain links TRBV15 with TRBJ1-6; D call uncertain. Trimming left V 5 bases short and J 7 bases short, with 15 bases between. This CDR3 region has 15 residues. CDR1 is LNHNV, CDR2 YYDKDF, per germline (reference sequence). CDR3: CATSGPSGGNSPLHF. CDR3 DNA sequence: TGTGCCACCAGCGGACCGTCGGGAGGAAATTCACCCCTCCACTTT.

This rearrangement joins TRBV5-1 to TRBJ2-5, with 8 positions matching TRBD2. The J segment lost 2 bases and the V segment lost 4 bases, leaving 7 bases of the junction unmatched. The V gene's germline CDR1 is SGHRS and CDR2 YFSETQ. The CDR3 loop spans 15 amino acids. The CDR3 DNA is TGCGCCAGCAGCCGTACGGGGGGGCTACAAGAGACCCAGTACTTC. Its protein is CASSRTGGLQETQYF.

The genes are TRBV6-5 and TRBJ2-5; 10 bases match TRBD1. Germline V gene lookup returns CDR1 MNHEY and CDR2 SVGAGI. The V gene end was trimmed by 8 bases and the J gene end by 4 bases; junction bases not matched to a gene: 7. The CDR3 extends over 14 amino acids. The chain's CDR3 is CASGRQGARETQYF. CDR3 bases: TGTGCCAGCGGAAGACAGGGGGCCCGAGAGACCCAGTACTTC.

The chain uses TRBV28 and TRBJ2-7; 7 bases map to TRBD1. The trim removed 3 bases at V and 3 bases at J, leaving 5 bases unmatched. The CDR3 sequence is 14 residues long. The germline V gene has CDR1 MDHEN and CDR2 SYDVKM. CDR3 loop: CASSLGQSLYEQYF. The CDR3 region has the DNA TGTGCCAGCAGTTTGGGACAGAGTCTCTACGAGCAGTACTTC. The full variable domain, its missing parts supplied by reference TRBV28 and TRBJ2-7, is DVKVTQSSRYLVKRTGEKVFLECVQDMDHENMFWYRQDPGLGLRLIYFSYDVKMKEKGDIPEGYSVSREKKERFSLILESASTNQTSMYLCASSLGQSLYEQYFGPGTRLTVT.

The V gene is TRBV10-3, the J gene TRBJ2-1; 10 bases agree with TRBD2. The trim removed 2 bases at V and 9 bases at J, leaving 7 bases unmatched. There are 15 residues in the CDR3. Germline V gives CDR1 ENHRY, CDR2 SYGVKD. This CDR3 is CAISEGQRGGFEQFF. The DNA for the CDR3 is TGTGCCATCAGTGAGGGCCAGCGGGGGGGCTTTGAGCAGTTCTTC.

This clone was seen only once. CDR3 in DNA: TGCGCCAGCAGCCGTACTTCACTAGCGGGGGGGCTCGCCACAGATACGCAGTATTTT. The encoded protein is CASSRTSLAGGLATDTQYF. V and J are TRBV5-1 and TRBJ2-3, with TRBD2 matching over 13 bases. The V gene end was trimmed by 4 bases and the J gene end by 2 bases; junction bases not matched to a gene: 13. From germline, CDR1 is SGHRS and CDR2 YFSETQ. The CDR3 has 19 residues.

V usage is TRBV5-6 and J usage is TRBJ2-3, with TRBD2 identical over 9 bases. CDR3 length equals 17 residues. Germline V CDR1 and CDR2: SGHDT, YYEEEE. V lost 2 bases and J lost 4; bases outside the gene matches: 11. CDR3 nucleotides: TGTGCCAGCAGCTTCCGGTGGGGAGCGGGGGGTCCAGATACGCAGTATTTT. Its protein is CASSFRWGAGGPDTQYF. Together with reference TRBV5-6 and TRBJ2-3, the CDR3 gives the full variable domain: DAGVTQSPTHLIKTRGQQVTLRCSPKSGHDTVSWYQQALGQGPQFIFQYYEEEERQRGNFPDRFSGHQFPNYSSELNVNALLLGDSALYLCASSFRWGAGGPDTQYFGPGTRLTVL.

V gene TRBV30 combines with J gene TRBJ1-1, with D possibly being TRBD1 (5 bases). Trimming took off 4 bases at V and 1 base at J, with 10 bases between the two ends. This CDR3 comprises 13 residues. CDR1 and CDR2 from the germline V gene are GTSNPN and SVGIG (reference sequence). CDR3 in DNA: TGTGCCTGGAACTTTGACAGGAACACTGAAGCTTTCTTT. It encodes CAWNFDRNTEAFF.

CDR3 bases: TGTGCCAGCAGTTACCTCGGTGAAAAACTGTTTTTT. Residues: CASSYLGEKLFF. V usage is TRBV6-5 and J usage is TRBJ1-4; D is uncertain. CDR1 MNHEY and CDR2 SVGAGI come from the germline V gene. This CDR3 is built from 12 residues. The germline V and J ends were trimmed by 2 bases and 7 bases, with 5 bases remaining between them.

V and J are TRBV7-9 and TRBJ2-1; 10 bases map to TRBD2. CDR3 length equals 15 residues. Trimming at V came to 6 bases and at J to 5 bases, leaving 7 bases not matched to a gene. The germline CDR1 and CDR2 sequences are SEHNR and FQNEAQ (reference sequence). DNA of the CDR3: TGTGCCAGCAGTCCTCGCGGGACTAGCGACAATGAGCAGTTCTTC. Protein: CASSPRGTSDNEQFF.

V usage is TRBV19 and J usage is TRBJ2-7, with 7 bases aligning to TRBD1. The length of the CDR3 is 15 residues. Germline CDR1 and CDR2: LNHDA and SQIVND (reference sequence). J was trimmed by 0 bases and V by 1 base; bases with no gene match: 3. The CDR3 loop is CASSIGTGTSYEQYF. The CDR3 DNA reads TGTGCCAGTAGTATAGGGACAGGTACCTCCTACGAGCAGTACTTC.

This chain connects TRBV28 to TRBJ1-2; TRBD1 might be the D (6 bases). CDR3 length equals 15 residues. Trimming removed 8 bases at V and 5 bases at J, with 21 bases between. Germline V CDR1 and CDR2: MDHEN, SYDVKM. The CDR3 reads CASLGGPTYYYGYTF. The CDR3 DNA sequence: TGTGCCAGCCTCGGGGGGCCCACTTACTATTATGGCTACACCTTC.

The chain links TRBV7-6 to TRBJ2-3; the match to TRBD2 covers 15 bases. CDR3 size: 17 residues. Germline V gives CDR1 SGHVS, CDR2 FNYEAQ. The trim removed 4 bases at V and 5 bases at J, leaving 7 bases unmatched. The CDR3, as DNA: TGTGCCAGCAGCTCCGGGACTAGCGGGGGGCCGGGAGATACGCAGTATTTT. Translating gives CASSSGTSGGPGDTQYF.

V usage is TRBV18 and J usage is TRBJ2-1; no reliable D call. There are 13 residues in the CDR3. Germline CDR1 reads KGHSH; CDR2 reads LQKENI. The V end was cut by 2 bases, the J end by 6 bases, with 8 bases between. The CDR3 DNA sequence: TGTGCCAGCTCACCAGAGCTATTCAATGAGCAGTTCTTC. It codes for CASSPELFNEQFF.